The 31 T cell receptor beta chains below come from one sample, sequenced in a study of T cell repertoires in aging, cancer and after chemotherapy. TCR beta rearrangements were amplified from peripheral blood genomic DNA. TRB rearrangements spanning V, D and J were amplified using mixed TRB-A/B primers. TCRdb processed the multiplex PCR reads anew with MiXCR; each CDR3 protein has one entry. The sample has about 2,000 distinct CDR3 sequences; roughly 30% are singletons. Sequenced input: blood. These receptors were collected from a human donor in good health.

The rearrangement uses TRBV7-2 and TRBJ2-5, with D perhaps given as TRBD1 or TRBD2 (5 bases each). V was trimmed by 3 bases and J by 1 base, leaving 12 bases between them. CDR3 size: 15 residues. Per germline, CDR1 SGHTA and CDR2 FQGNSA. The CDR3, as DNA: TGTGCCAGCAGCTTCGGGGCAGGGCCCCAAGAGACCCAGTACTTC. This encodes CASSFGAGPQETQYF.

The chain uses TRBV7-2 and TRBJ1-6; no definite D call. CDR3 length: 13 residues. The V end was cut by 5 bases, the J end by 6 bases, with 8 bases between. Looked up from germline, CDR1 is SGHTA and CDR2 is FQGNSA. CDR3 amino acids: CASSVTRNSPLHF. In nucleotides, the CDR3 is TGTGCCAGCAGCGTTACACGTAATTCACCCCTCCACTTT. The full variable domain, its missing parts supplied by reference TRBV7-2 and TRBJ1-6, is GAGVSQSPSNKVTEKGKDVELRCDPISGHTALYWYRQSLGQGLEFLIYFQGNSAPDKSGLPSDRFSAERTGGSVSTLTIQRTQQEDSAVYLCASSVTRNSPLHFGNGTRLTVT.

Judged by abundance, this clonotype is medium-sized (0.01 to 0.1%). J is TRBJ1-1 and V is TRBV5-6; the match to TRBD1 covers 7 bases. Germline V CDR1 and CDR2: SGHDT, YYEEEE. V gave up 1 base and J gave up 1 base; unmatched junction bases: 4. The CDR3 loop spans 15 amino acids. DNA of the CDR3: TGTGCCAGCAGCTTGACGGACAGGTGGAACACTGAAGCTTTCTTT. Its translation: CASSLTDRWNTEAFF.

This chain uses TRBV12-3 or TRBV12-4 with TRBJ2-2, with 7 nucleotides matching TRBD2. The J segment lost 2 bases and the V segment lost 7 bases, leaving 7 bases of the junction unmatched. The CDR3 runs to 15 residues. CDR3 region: CASTTAGLNTGELFF. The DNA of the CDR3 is TGTGCCAGCACAACGGCGGGACTAAACACCGGGGAGCTGTTTTTT.

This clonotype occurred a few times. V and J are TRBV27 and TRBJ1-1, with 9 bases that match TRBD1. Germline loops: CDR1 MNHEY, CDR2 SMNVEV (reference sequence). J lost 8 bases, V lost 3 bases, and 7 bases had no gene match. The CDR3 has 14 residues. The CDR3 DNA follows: TGTGCCAGCAGTTTCCAACTAGGGACAGGGGAAGCTTTCTTT. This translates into CASSFQLGTGEAFF.

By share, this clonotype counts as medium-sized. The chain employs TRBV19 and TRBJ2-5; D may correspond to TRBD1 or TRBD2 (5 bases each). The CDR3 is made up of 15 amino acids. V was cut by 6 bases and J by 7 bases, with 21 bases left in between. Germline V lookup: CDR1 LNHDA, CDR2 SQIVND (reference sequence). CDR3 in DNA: TGTGCCAGTAGCCCCATGGGGACCTTGATTGGGACCCAGTACTTC. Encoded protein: CASSPMGTLIGTQYF.

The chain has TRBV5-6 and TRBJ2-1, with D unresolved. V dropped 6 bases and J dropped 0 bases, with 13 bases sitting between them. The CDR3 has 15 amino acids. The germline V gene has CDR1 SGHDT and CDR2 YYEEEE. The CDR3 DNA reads TGTGCCAGCAATCCCTTAGGCTACTCCTACAATGAGCAGTTCTTC. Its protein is CASNPLGYSYNEQFF. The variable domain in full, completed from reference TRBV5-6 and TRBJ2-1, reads DAGVTQSPTHLIKTRGQQVTLRCSPKSGHDTVSWYQQALGQGPQFIFQYYEEEERQRGNFPDRFSGHQFPNYSSELNVNALLLGDSALYLCASNPLGYSYNEQFFGPGTRLTVL.

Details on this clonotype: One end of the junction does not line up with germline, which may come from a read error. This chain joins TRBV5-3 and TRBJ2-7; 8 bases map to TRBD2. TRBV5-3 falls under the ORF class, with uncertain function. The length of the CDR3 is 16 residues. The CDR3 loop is CASSSGGGGPSYEQYF. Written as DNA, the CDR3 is TGCGCCAGCAGTTCGGGGGGGGGGGGACCTTCCTACGAGCAGTACTTC.

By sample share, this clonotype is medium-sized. The CDR3 loop is CASRLTGANVLTF. The CDR3 region has the DNA TGTGCCAGCAGGCTAACTGGGGCCAACGTCCTGACTTTC. This sequence joins TRBV6-2 or TRBV6-3 and TRBJ2-6; the D is unclear. CDR3 length: 13 residues. V was clipped by 6 bases and J by 2 bases, with 5 bases between them. Germline CDR1 reads MNHEY; CDR2 reads SVGEGT.

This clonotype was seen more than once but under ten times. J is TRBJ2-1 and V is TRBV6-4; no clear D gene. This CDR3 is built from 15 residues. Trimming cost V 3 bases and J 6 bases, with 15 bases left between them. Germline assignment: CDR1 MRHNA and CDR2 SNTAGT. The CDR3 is CASSEQDRPGNEQFF. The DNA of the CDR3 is TGTGCCAGCAGTGAACAAGACCGGCCCGGCAATGAGCAGTTCTTC.

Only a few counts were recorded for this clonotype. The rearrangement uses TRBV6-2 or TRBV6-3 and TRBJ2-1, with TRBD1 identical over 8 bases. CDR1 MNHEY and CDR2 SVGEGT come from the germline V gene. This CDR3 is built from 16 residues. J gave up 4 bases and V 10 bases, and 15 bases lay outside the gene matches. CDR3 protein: CATENPGTGVYNEQFF. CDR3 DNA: TGTGCCACCGAAAACCCCGGGACAGGAGTGTACAATGAGCAGTTCTTC.

The CDR3 DNA follows: TGTGCCAGTAAACCGACTAGGACAGGGGGATGGGAGCTGTTTTTT. Its translation is CASKPTRTGGWELFF. The gene calls are TRBV7-2 and TRBJ2-2, with 10 nucleotides matching TRBD1. The CDR3 is 15 residues long. CDR1 is SGHTA, CDR2 FQGNSA, per germline. After removal of 9 bases from V and 9 bases from J, the junction contained 13 bases not matched to a gene.

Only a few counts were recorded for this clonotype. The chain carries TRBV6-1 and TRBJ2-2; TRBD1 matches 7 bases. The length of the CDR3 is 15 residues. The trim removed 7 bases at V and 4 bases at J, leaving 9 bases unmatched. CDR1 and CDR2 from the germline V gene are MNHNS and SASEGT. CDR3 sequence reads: CASIYRQGGTGELFF. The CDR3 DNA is TGTGCCAGCATTTACCGACAGGGCGGCACCGGGGAGCTGTTTTTT.

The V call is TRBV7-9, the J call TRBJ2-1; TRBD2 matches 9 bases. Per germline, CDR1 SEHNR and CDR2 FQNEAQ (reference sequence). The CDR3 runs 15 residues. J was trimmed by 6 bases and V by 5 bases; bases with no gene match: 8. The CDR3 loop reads CASSLVWREGNEQFF. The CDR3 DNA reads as TGTGCCAGCAGCCTAGTATGGCGGGAGGGCAATGAGCAGTTCTTC.

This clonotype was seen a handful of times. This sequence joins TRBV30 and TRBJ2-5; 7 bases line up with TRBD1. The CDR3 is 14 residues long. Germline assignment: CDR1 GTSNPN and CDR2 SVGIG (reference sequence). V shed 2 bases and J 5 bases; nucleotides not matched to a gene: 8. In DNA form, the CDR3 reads TGTGCCTGGAGTTCTAGGGGGCTCGGGGAGACCCAGTACTTC. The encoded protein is CAWSSRGLGETQYF.

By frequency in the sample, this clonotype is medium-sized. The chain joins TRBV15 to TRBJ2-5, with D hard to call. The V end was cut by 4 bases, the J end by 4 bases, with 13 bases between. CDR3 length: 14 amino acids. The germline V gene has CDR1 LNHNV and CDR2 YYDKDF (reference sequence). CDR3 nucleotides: TGTGCCACCAGCAAGCAGAGAATCGGAGAGACCCAGTACTTC. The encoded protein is CATSKQRIGETQYF.

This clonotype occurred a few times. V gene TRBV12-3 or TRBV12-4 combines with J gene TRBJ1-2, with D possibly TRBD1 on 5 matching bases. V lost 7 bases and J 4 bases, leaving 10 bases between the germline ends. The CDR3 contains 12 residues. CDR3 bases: TGTGCCAGCAACTTCGGGGGCTATGGCTACACCTTC. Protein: CASNFGGYGYTF.

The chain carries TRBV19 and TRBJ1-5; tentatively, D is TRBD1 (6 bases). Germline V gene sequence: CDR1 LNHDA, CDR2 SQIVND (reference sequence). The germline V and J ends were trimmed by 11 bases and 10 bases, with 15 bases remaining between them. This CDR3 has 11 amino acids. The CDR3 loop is CACGRGGPQHF. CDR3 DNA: TGTGCCTGTGGCAGGGGCGGACCCCAGCATTTT.

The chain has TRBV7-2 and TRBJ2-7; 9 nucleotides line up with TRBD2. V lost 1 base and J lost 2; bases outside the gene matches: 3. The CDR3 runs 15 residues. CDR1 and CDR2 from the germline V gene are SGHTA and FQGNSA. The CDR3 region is CASSLVLAGAYEQYF. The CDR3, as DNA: TGTGCCAGCAGCTTAGTACTAGCGGGTGCCTACGAGCAGTACTTC.

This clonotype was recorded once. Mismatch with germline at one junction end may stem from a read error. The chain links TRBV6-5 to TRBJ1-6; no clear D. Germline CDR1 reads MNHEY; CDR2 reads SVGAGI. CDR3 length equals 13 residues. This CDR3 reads CASSPLINSPLHF. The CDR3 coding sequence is TGCGCCAGCAGCCCATTAATCAATTCACCCCTCCACTTT.

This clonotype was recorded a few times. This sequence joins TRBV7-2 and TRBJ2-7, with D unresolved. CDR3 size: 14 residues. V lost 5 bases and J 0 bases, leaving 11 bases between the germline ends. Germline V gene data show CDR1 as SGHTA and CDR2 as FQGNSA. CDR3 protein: CASSLDILSYEQYF. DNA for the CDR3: TGTGCCAGCAGCCTAGACATTCTCTCCTACGAGCAGTACTTC.

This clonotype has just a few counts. CDR3 sequence: CASSLKAAGTQYF. For the CDR3, the DNA is TGTGCCAGCAGTTTAAAGGCGGCGGGAACCCAGTACTTC. The rearrangement uses TRBV12-3 or TRBV12-4 and TRBJ2-5; weak D call: TRBD2 (6 bases). The CDR3 runs 13 residues. Trimming left V 2 bases short and J 8 bases short, with 12 bases between.

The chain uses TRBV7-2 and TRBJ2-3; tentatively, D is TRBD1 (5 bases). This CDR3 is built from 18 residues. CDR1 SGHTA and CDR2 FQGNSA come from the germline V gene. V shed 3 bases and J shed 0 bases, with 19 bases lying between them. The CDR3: CASSLGTRQISSTDTQYF. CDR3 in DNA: TGTGCCAGCAGCTTGGGAACCCGACAGATATCTAGCACAGATACGCAGTATTTT.

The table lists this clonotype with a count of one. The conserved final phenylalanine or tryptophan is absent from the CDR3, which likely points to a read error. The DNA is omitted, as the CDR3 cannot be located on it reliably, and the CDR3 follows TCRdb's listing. This CDR3 is CAISERGG. The genes are TRBV10-3 and TRBJ2-1; the listed D gene, TRBD2, was not tested against the DNA. From its first to its last residue, the CDR3 has 8 amino acids. CDR1 is ENHRY and CDR2 is SYGVKD in the germline V gene.

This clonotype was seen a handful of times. Here the CDR3 DNA reads TGTGCCAGCAGTTTATCTGGGAAGAACTACGAGCAGTACTTC. Its translation: CASSLSGKNYEQYF. The gene calls are TRBV27 and TRBJ2-7; the D is unclear. V lost 0 bases, J lost 3 bases, and 9 bases lay in between. CDR1 and CDR2 from the germline V gene are MNHEY and SMNVEV (reference sequence). This CDR3 has 14 residues.

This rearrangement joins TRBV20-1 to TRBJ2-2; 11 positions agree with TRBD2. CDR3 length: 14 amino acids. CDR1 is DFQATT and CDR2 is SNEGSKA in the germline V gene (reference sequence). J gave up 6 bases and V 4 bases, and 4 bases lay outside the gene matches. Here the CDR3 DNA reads TGCAGTGCTACCACTAGCGGGAGTGCCGGGGAGCTGTTTTTT. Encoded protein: CSATTSGSAGELFF.

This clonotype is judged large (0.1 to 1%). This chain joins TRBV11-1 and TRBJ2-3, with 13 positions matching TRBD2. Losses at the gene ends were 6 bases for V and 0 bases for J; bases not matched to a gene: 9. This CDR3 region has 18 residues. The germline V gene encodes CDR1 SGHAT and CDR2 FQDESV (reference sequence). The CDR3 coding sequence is TGTGCCAGCAGACCTACTAGCGGGAGGGCCGGTAGCACAGATACGCAGTATTTT. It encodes CASRPTSGRAGSTDTQYF.

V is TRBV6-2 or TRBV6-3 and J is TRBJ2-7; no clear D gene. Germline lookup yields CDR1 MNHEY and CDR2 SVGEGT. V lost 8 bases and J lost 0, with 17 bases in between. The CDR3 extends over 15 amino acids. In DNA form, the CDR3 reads TGTGCCAGCCGCACCCCTGGCCCTCTCTCCTACGAGCAGTACTTC. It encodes CASRTPGPLSYEQYF.

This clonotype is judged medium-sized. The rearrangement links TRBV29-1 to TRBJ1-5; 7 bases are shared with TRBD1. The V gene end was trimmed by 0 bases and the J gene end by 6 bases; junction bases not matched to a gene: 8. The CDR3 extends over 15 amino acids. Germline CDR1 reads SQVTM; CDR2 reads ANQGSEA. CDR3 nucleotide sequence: TGCAGCGTTGAAGACGGAGGGGGCGAGGGTCAGCCCCAGCATTTT. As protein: CSVEDGGGEGQPQHF.

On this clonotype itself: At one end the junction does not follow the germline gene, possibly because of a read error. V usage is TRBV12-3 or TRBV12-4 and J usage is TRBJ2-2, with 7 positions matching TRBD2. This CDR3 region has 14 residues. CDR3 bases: TGTGCCAGCAGCTTGGGGGGGAACTCCGGGGAGCTGTTTTTT. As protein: CASSLGGNSGELFF.

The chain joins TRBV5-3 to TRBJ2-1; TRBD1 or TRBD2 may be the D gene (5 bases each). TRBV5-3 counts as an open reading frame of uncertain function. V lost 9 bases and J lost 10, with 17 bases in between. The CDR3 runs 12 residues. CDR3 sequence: CAITLGVGEQFF. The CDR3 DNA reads TGTGCCATCACACTGGGGGTCGGGGAGCAGTTCTTC.